One sample yielded the 18 T cell receptor beta chains listed below, sequenced in a study of monozygotic twins with inflammatory bowel disease. TCRdb reprocessed the 5' RACE reads and stores each CDR3 protein as one record, lacking DNA. The sample table includes fewer than 350,000 distinct CDR3 sequences. The sequenced sample was blood. The receptor source for this set is a human donor with ulcerative colitis or Crohn's disease, or a healthy co-twin of an affected twin (not recorded which).

The chain employs TRBV28 and TRBJ2-1; TCRdb's D call, TRBD2, is unchecked because there is no DNA. Germline assignment: CDR1 MDHEN and CDR2 SYDVKM. CDR3 length: 15 amino acids. The CDR3 sequence: CASSHTSANYNEQFF.

The CDR3 loop reads CASSFSFGEGQYF. The gene calls are TRBV5-1 and TRBJ2-3. The CDR3 is made up of 13 amino acids. Germline V gene sequence: CDR1 SGHRS, CDR2 YFSETQ.

The chain carries TRBV19 and TRBJ2-3; TCRdb picks TRBD2, but there is no DNA to check that call. CDR1 and CDR2 (germline): LNHDA, SQIVND (reference sequence). The CDR3 sequence is 14 residues long. CDR3 sequence reads: CASSLAGGLLAQYF.

V gene TRBV6-1 combines with J gene TRBJ1-5; TCRdb outputs TRBD1, but without DNA this stays unchecked. The CDR3 is 14 residues long. Per the germline V gene, CDR1 is MNHNS and CDR2 is SASEGT. CDR3 residues: CASSLSFSNQPQHF.

The genes are TRBV12-3 or TRBV12-4 and TRBJ1-5; the D gene TCRdb calls, TRBD1, cannot be checked with no DNA. This CDR3 has 16 amino acids. Here the CDR3 reads CASSLGQGRSNQPQHF.

The J gene is TRBJ2-5, the V gene TRBV11-2. CDR1 is SGHAT and CDR2 is FQNNGV in the germline V gene. This CDR3 has 14 amino acids. CDR3 residues: CASSSYTERETQYF.

The CDR3 region is CASSEGNTGGRPQHF. This rearrangement joins TRBV25-1 to TRBJ1-5; checking the TCRdb D call of TRBD1 is not possible without DNA. The CDR3 has 15 residues. CDR1 is MGHDK, CDR2 SYGVNS, per germline.

The chain recombines TRBV4-1 with TRBJ1-1; TCRdb reports TRBD1, a call that lacks DNA to check it against. CDR3 size: 17 residues. In germline, CDR1 is MGHRA, CDR2 YSYEKL. The CDR3 reads CASSQETAGGANTEAFF.

The chain employs TRBV7-2 and TRBJ2-3; TCRdb proposes TRBD2, but this gene call is untestable without DNA. The CDR3 sequence is 14 residues long. Per germline, CDR1 SGHTA and CDR2 FQGNSA. This CDR3 is CASSLRDSTDTQYF.

The chain carries TRBV20-1 and TRBJ2-5. This CDR3 has 11 residues. Germline V gene data show CDR1 as DFQATT and CDR2 as SNEGSKA (reference sequence). CDR3 loop: CSASSQETQYF.

The V and J genes are TRBV3-1 and TRBJ2-7; there is no DNA to check the TCRdb D call of TRBD2. The CDR3 contains 12 residues. The V gene's germline CDR1 is LGHDT and CDR2 YNNKEL (reference sequence). The CDR3 loop reads CASSSVDGPQYF.

The chain joins TRBV7-8 to TRBJ2-7; TCRdb designates TRBD2, a call that cannot be tested without DNA. The CDR3 spans 16 residues. The germline gives CDR1 SGHVS, CDR2 FQNEAQ. The chain's CDR3 is CASSLNRGPYDYEQYF. The whole variable domain, remainder taken from reference TRBV7-8 and TRBJ2-7, is GAGVSQSPRYKVAKRGQDVALRCDPISGHVSLFWYQQALGQGPEFLTYFQNEAQLDKSGLPSDRFFAERPEGSVSTLKIQRTQQEDSAVYLCASSLNRGPYDYEQYFGPGTRLTVT.

The V call is TRBV5-4, the J call TRBJ2-1; with no DNA, the TCRdb D assignment of TRBD2 cannot be verified. Germline CDR1 SGHNT, CDR2 YYREEE (reference sequence). The CDR3 length is 15 residues. The CDR3 reads CASSSGTSFYNEQFF.

The chain has TRBV28 and TRBJ1-3; TCRdb's D call of TRBD1 is untestable without DNA. Germline CDR1 and CDR2: MDHEN and SYDVKM. The CDR3 runs 14 residues. Here the CDR3 reads CASMSGGTGNTIYF.

V is TRBV28 and J is TRBJ1-5. The CDR3 length is 17 residues. CDR1 is MDHEN, CDR2 SYDVKM, per germline. This CDR3 is CASSIKGRLDSNQPQHF.

The V and J genes are TRBV28 and TRBJ2-7. Germline-derived CDR1 and CDR2 are MDHEN and SYDVKM. This CDR3 has 12 residues. The CDR3 here is CASSFRSYEQYF.

J is TRBJ2-7 and V is TRBV12-3 or TRBV12-4; TCRdb picks TRBD1, but there is no DNA to check that call. The CDR3 is 14 residues long. CDR3 region: CASSLERTVYEQYF.

The V and J genes are TRBV7-9 and TRBJ2-7; absent DNA, TCRdb's TRBD2 call cannot be checked. The CDR3 totals 16 residues. CDR1 SEHNR and CDR2 FQNEAQ come from the germline V gene (reference sequence). The CDR3 loop reads CASSLTVLAGSGEQYF. The whole variable domain, remainder taken from reference TRBV7-9 and TRBJ2-7, is DTGVSQNPRHKITKRGQNVTFRCDPISEHNRLYWYRQTLGQGPEFLTYFQNEAQLEKSRLLSDRFSAERPKGSFSTLEIQRTEQGDSAMYLCASSLTVLAGSGEQYFGPGTRLTVT.